This passage covers 32 T cell receptor beta chains from one sample sequenced in a study of response to subunit inactivated influenza vaccine. In TCRdb, the RT-PCR reads were re-called with MiXCR into one record per CDR3 protein. The sample has around 470,000 distinct CDR3 sequences, approximately 6.9% seen once. The source was PBMCs from blood, collected less than 30 months after vaccination. All receptors derive from a man between 50 and 69 years old who received an inactivated influenza vaccine.

Many counts were recorded for this clonotype. The rearrangement links TRBV6-2 or TRBV6-3 to TRBJ1-5, with 7 bases identical to TRBD1. Germline lookup yields CDR1 MNHEY and CDR2 SVGEGT. V lost 2 bases and J lost 3; bases outside the gene matches: 1. The CDR3 is 14 amino acids. In DNA form, the CDR3 reads TGTGCCAGCAGTTACGACAGGGTCAATCAGCCCCAGCATTTT. It specifies CASSYDRVNQPQHF.

The chain links TRBV19 to TRBJ2-6; TRBD1 might be the D (5 bases). The germline V and J ends were trimmed by 7 bases and 2 bases, with 9 bases remaining between them. CDR1 and CDR2 from the germline V gene are LNHDA and SQIVND (reference sequence). The CDR3 has 14 residues. As DNA, the CDR3 is TGTGCCAGTATAATGGGGCCTGGGGCCAACGTCCTGACTTTC. This gives the protein CASIMGPGANVLTF.

This clonotype occurred many times. The rearrangement joins TRBV4-1 to TRBJ2-4; 15 positions match TRBD2. This CDR3 spans 23 amino acids. The trim removed 0 bases at V and 1 base at J, leaving 16 bases unmatched. Germline V gene sequence: CDR1 MGHRA, CDR2 YSYEKL. DNA for the CDR3: TGCGCCAGCAGCCAAGATGGTCGTAGGTCTGGGACTAGCGGGAGGTTGGCCAAAAACATTCAGTACTTC. Translation: CASSQDGRRSGTSGRLAKNIQYF.

The chain couples TRBV7-9 to TRBJ2-7, with 7 bases aligning to TRBD1. Germline V CDR1 and CDR2: SEHNR, FQNEAQ (reference sequence). Unmatched junction bases numbered 8, after V lost 5 bases and J lost 4 bases. This CDR3 has 14 amino acids. CDR3 in DNA: TGTGCCAGCAGCAACGGGGACAGCAGATACGAGCAGTACTTC. Encoded protein: CASSNGDSRYEQYF.

This clonotype occurred a few times. This rearrangement joins TRBV10-3 to TRBJ2-5, with TRBD1 matching over 9 bases. Trimming cost V 10 bases and J 0 bases; bases outside gene matches: 6. The CDR3 extends over 14 amino acids. Germline CDR1 and CDR2: ENHRY and SYGVKD. The CDR3 nucleotides are TGTGCCACATGGACAGGGGCGTACCAAGAGACCCAGTACTTC. Its translation: CATWTGAYQETQYF.

This clonotype was observed a few times. The chain recombines TRBV12-3 or TRBV12-4 with TRBJ1-1; D might be TRBD1 (5 bases). CDR3 length: 13 amino acids. V was clipped by 2 bases and J by 4 bases, with 8 bases between them. CDR3 in amino acids: CASSLIGATEAFF. In DNA form, the CDR3 reads TGTGCCAGCAGTTTAATAGGGGCCACTGAAGCTTTCTTT.

This clonotype was seen more than once but under ten times. The rearrangement joins TRBV12-3 or TRBV12-4 to TRBJ2-7; 8 bases fit TRBD2. The CDR3 loop spans 16 amino acids. V dropped 6 bases and J dropped 2; count of bases not matched to a gene: 12. The CDR3 sequence is CASSRLLRRGAYEQYF. CDR3 nucleotide sequence: TGTGCCAGCAGCCGCTTATTGCGGCGGGGGGCCTACGAGCAGTACTTC.

There are many counts of this clonotype. This chain joins TRBV6-1 and TRBJ2-2; D possibly corresponds to TRBD1 (5 bases). CDR3 length equals 13 residues. The V gene lost 6 bases and the J gene lost 2 bases, with 7 bases spanning the gap. Germline loops: CDR1 MNHNS, CDR2 SASEGT. CDR3 bases: TGTGCCAGCAGGGACACAAACACCGGGGAGCTGTTTTTT. Translated, it gives CASRDTNTGELFF.

The chain uses TRBV4-2 and TRBJ2-3; unclear D gene. From germline, CDR1 is LGHNA and CDR2 YNFKEQ. The V gene lost 7 bases and the J gene lost 9 bases, with 11 bases spanning the gap. This CDR3 has 11 amino acids. The CDR3 nucleotides are TGTGCCAGCAACACGGGTGGGACGCAGTATTTT. It codes for CASNTGGTQYF.

This clonotype was observed many times. This chain joins TRBV2 and TRBJ2-7; D may be TRBD2 (6 bases). The V gene's germline CDR1 is SNHLY and CDR2 FYNNEI. The CDR3 is made up of 15 amino acids. Trimming removed 7 bases at V and 3 bases at J, with 19 bases between. The CDR3 is CASMAGSELVYEQYF. CDR3 DNA: TGTGCCAGCATGGCGGGAAGCGAACTAGTCTACGAGCAGTACTTC. The full variable domain, rest sourced from reference TRBV2 and TRBJ2-7, is EPEVTQTPSHQVTQMGQEVILRCVPISNHLYFYWYRQILGQKVEFLVSFYNNEISEKSEIFDDQFSVERPDGSNFTLKIRSTKLEDSAMYFCASMAGSELVYEQYFGPGTRLTVT.

A few counts support this clonotype. The chain carries TRBV5-1 and TRBJ2-5, with 7 bases aligning to TRBD1. Germline V lookup: CDR1 SGHRS, CDR2 YFSETQ. The CDR3 totals 15 residues. V lost 3 bases to trimming and J lost 5 bases; unmatched junction nucleotides: 10. The CDR3 nucleotides read TGCGCCAGCAGCTCAGGGACAGATAGAGGGGAGACCCAGTACTTC. The encoded protein is CASSSGTDRGETQYF.

This sequence joins TRBV7-8 and TRBJ2-1; 8 bases line up with TRBD2. The ends lost 1 base at V and 1 base at J; junction bases unmatched: 0. Germline assignment: CDR1 SGHVS and CDR2 FQNEAQ. The CDR3 has 15 residues. The CDR3 DNA follows: TGTGCCAGCAGCTTAGAGCGGGAGTCCTACAATGAGCAGTTCTTC. As protein: CASSLERESYNEQFF.

Ten or more counts support this clonotype. CDR3 bases: TGCGCCAGCAGCCAAGATGGAAGTTTCTCTGGAAACACCATATATTTT. It specifies CASSQDGSFSGNTIYF. This chain uses TRBV4-3 with TRBJ1-3; D not certain. Between the trimmed V and J ends, which lost 0 bases and 0 bases, there was a span of 9 bases. CDR1 LGHNA and CDR2 YSLEER come from the germline V gene. The CDR3 has 16 residues.

This clonotype was counted between two and nine times. The V and J genes are TRBV27 and TRBJ1-1; TRBD1 matches at 8 bases. From germline, CDR1 is MNHEY and CDR2 SMNVEV (reference sequence). The CDR3 is made up of 14 amino acids. J lost 0 bases, V lost 8 bases, and 5 bases had no gene match. The CDR3: CASGRQGMNTEAFF. The CDR3 DNA reads as TGTGCCAGCGGACGACAGGGGATGAACACTGAAGCTTTCTTT.

The CDR3 reads CASSQGLTAAEAFF. In nucleotides, the CDR3 is TGCGCCAGCAGCCAAGGATTGACCGCGGCCGAAGCTTTCTTT. This rearrangement joins TRBV4-3 to TRBJ1-1; no definite D call. Trimming pared 1 base from V and 8 bases from J, leaving 14 bases between. CDR1 and CDR2 from the germline V gene are LGHNA and YSLEER. The CDR3 is 14 amino acids.

Only a few counts were recorded for this clonotype. V gene TRBV23-1 combines with J gene TRBJ2-1; 13 nucleotides line up with TRBD2. TRBV23-1 is given ORF status, its function remaining uncertain. The CDR3 is 17 amino acids. Trimming cost V 4 bases and J 9 bases; bases outside gene matches: 12. The CDR3 loop reads CASSPELLAGGPPEQFF. The CDR3 DNA reads as TGCGCCAGCAGTCCCGAATTACTAGCGGGGGGGCCTCCTGAGCAGTTCTTC.

This clonotype was seen more than once but under ten times. The J gene is TRBJ2-1, the V gene TRBV28; 9 positions agree with TRBD2. Germline V CDR1 and CDR2: MDHEN, SYDVKM. The CDR3 has 16 residues. Trimming took 3 bases from V and 5 from J; bases not matched to a gene: 8. The chain's CDR3 is CASSFRGSGRNNEQFF. The CDR3 DNA sequence: TGTGCCAGCAGTTTCAGGGGTAGCGGGAGAAACAATGAGCAGTTCTTC.

This clonotype has ten or more counts. V is TRBV3-1 and J is TRBJ1-1; D not resolved. Germline CDR1 LGHDT, CDR2 YNNKEL (reference sequence). V was shortened by 3 bases and J by 0 bases, with 8 bases between the two germline ends. The CDR3 has 14 amino acids. CDR3 loop: CASSQTGMNTEAFF. CDR3 DNA: TGTGCCAGCAGCCAGACCGGAATGAACACTGAAGCTTTCTTT.

The rearrangement uses TRBV20-1 and TRBJ1-2; TRBD1 matches 9 bases. The germline CDR1 and CDR2 sequences are DFQATT and SNEGSKA (reference sequence). Germline trimming cut 5 bases from V and 6 bases from J; bases unmatched to any gene: 7. The CDR3 totals 13 residues. The DNA for the CDR3 is TGCAGTGCTTACAGGGGGCCCGGGGATGGCTACACCTTC. Translation: CSAYRGPGDGYTF.

The table lists this clonotype with many counts. The chain couples TRBV29-1 to TRBJ2-1, with 7 bases matching TRBD2. Trimming removed 6 bases from V and 16 bases from J; junction bases left unmatched: 12. This CDR3 spans 11 amino acids. Germline CDR1 SQVTM, CDR2 ANQGSEA. CDR3 loop: CSVQSPGLLFF. The DNA of the CDR3 is TGCAGCGTGCAGAGTCCGGGACTACTATTCTTC.

This clonotype was found a few times. The chain is built from TRBV15 and TRBJ2-2, with TRBD2 identical over 7 bases. V dropped 0 bases and J dropped 1; count of bases not matched to a gene: 5. The CDR3 sequence is 17 residues long. Per the germline V gene, CDR1 is LNHNV and CDR2 is YYDKDF (reference sequence). As DNA, the CDR3 is TGTGCCACCAGCAGAGATATACTAGCGCAGAACACCGGGGAGCTGTTTTTT. The encoded protein is CATSRDILAQNTGELFF.

This clonotype was observed a few times. This chain links TRBV28 with TRBJ2-1, with 12 positions matching TRBD2. J gave up 8 bases and V 3 bases, and 5 bases lay outside the gene matches. The CDR3 runs to 15 residues. In germline, CDR1 is MDHEN, CDR2 SYDVKM. The CDR3 here is CASSFPRTSGDEQFF. CDR3 sequence (DNA): TGTGCCAGCAGTTTCCCTCGGACTAGCGGGGATGAGCAGTTCTTC.

In its sample, this clonotype was seen many times. V and J are TRBV20-1 and TRBJ2-3, with a weak D call TRBD2 (5 bases). Per germline, CDR1 DFQATT and CDR2 SNEGSKA (reference sequence). The length of the CDR3 is 16 residues. V lost 3 bases and J 2 bases, leaving 18 bases between the germline ends. The CDR3 region is CSARTILSGYTDTQYF. CDR3 nucleotide sequence: TGCAGTGCTAGGACTATACTCAGCGGTTACACAGATACGCAGTATTTT.

This clonotype was seen a few times. This chain uses TRBV20-1 with TRBJ2-7; 8 bases are shared with TRBD1. The CDR3 length is 14 residues. The trim removed 2 bases at V and 3 bases at J, leaving 6 bases unmatched. CDR1 is DFQATT and CDR2 is SNEGSKA in the germline V gene (reference sequence). The chain's CDR3 is CSARQGAHHYEQYF. CDR3 nucleotides: TGCAGTGCTAGACAGGGGGCCCATCACTACGAGCAGTACTTC.

This clonotype was seen ten or more times. V gene TRBV10-3 combines with J gene TRBJ2-1; unclear D gene. Germline V gene data show CDR1 as ENHRY and CDR2 as SYGVKD. The germline V and J ends were trimmed by 1 base and 6 bases, with 7 bases remaining between them. The CDR3 totals 13 residues. The CDR3 loop is CAISEWTGNEQFF. The CDR3 nucleotides are TGTGCCATCAGTGAGTGGACGGGCAATGAGCAGTTCTTC.

This clonotype occurred many times. CDR3 amino acids: CSVEPRTSGSTDTQYF. The CDR3 bases are TGCAGCGTTGAACCGAGGACTAGCGGGAGCACAGATACGCAGTATTTT. This chain connects TRBV29-1 to TRBJ2-3; 11 nucleotides line up with TRBD2. There are 16 residues in the CDR3. The germline CDR1 and CDR2 sequences are SQVTM and ANQGSEA. After removal of 2 bases from V and 0 bases from J, the junction contained 4 bases not matched to a gene.

This clonotype was seen a handful of times. CDR3 residues: CASSPLSRLSTEAFF. For the CDR3, the DNA is TGTGCCAGCAGTCCCCTTTCCCGACTGAGCACTGAAGCTTTCTTT. The chain is built from TRBV12-3 or TRBV12-4 and TRBJ1-1; D not resolved. With 5 bases removed from V and 4 bases from J, the gap between germline ends came to 17 bases. This CDR3 contains 15 residues.

This clonotype was recorded at least ten times. The genes are TRBV5-1 and TRBJ2-2; 11 nucleotides match TRBD2. The CDR3 runs to 15 residues. CDR1 is SGHRS, CDR2 YFSETQ, per germline. V was clipped by 4 bases and J by 4 bases; unmatched bases: 3. In nucleotides, the CDR3 is TGCGCCAGCAGCACAGGACTAGCGGGCACCGGGGAGCTGTTTTTT. Translated, it gives CASSTGLAGTGELFF.

This clonotype was counted between two and nine times. The chain is built from TRBV12-3 or TRBV12-4 and TRBJ1-2; maybe TRBD1 (5 bases). Trimming removed 1 base from V and 7 bases from J, with 19 bases in between. This CDR3 is 16 amino acids long. Here the CDR3 reads CASSLGSHSLGGGYTF. The CDR3 nucleotides are TGTGCCAGCAGTTTAGGTTCGCACAGCTTGGGGGGTGGCTACACCTTC.

The sample holds many counts of this clonotype. J is TRBJ2-1 and V is TRBV7-8; 11 nucleotides align to TRBD1. This CDR3 has 14 amino acids. V dropped 4 bases and J dropped 7; count of bases not matched to a gene: 3. Germline V gene sequence: CDR1 SGHVS, CDR2 FQNEAQ. The CDR3 DNA is TGTGCCAGCAGCTACCGGGACAGGGGGAATGAGCAGTTCTTC. The encoded protein is CASSYRDRGNEQFF. Full variable domain (outside the CDR3, taken from reference TRBV7-8 and TRBJ2-1): GAGVSQSPRYKVAKRGQDVALRCDPISGHVSLFWYQQALGQGPEFLTYFQNEAQLDKSGLPSDRFFAERPEGSVSTLKIQRTQQEDSAVYLCASSYRDRGNEQFFGPGTRLTVL.

The rearrangement links TRBV4-2 to TRBJ2-2, with 8 bases aligning to TRBD2. V shed 1 base, J shed 5 bases, and the junction held 3 bases outside the gene matches. This CDR3 region has 15 residues. Germline V lookup: CDR1 LGHNA, CDR2 YNFKEQ. CDR3 loop: CASSQGAGATGELFF. As DNA, the CDR3 is TGTGCCAGCAGCCAAGGAGCGGGGGCAACCGGGGAGCTGTTTTTT.

This clonotype was detected a few times. The genes are TRBV10-3 and TRBJ1-2; possibly TRBD1 for D (5 bases). Germline V gives CDR1 ENHRY, CDR2 SYGVKD. V lost 0 bases, J lost 6 bases, and 14 bases lay in between. The CDR3 has 15 amino acids. The CDR3 sequence: CAISESWTSFHGYTF. The CDR3 DNA sequence: TGTGCCATCAGTGAGTCGTGGACAAGCTTCCATGGCTACACCTTC.